Below, 19 T cell receptor beta chains from the same sample are listed, as sequenced in a study of cytomegalovirus exposure and HLA in healthy donors. The PCR ran on 60 Vbeta and 13 Jbeta primers. Method: immunoSEQ multiplex PCR; TCRdb's copy keeps in-frame clones and lacks some. The sample yields some 110,000 clones, roughly four fifths seen once. Source material: PBMCs. These receptors were taken from a man aged 45 to 65 in good health and CMV-seropositive.

V is TRBV5-1 and J is TRBJ1-3, with D perhaps matching TRBD1 (6 bases). Trimming took off 0 bases at V and 2 bases at J, with 6 bases between the two ends. The CDR3 has 14 amino acids. CDR1 and CDR2 (germline): SGHRS, YFSETQ. DNA of the CDR3: TGCGCCAGCAGCTTGGGACAGGCTGGAAACACCATATATTTT. This gives the protein CASSLGQAGNTIYF.

The rearrangement links TRBV4-1 to TRBJ1-1, with TRBD1 as a possible D gene (6 bases). The CDR3 covers 15 residues. V lost 5 bases and J lost 0, with 13 bases in between. Germline V gene data show CDR1 as MGHRA and CDR2 as YSYEKL. The CDR3: CASSSTGTMNTEAFF. In DNA form, the CDR3 reads TGCGCCAGCAGCTCCACCGGGACAATGAACACTGAAGCTTTCTTT.

The chain uses TRBV6-5 and TRBJ2-1; TRBD2 matches 7 bases. CDR3 length equals 13 residues. Trimming cost V 8 bases and J 5 bases; bases outside gene matches: 6. Germline CDR1 MNHEY, CDR2 SVGAGI. The CDR3, as DNA: TGTGCCAGCGCCTCGGGACTAAACAATGAGCAGTTCTTC. The encoded protein is CASASGLNNEQFF.

V gene TRBV2 combines with J gene TRBJ1-2; D might be TRBD1 (6 bases). The V gene lost 5 bases and the J gene lost 2 bases, with 12 bases spanning the gap. CDR3 length: 14 residues. Germline values: CDR1 SNHLY, CDR2 FYNNEI. The DNA for the CDR3 is TGTGCCAGCAGTCAACAGGGAACCAACTATGGCTACACCTTC. Its translation is CASSQQGTNYGYTF. The full variable domain, with the rest looked up from reference TRBV2 and TRBJ1-2, is EPEVTQTPSHQVTQMGQEVILRCVPISNHLYFYWYRQILGQKVEFLVSFYNNEISEKSEIFDDQFSVERPDGSNFTLKIRSTKLEDSAMYFCASSQQGTNYGYTFGSGTRLTVV.

There are a few counts of this clone. V gene TRBV10-3 combines with J gene TRBJ1-4; D not certain. The CDR3 extends over 15 amino acids. Germline V gene sequence: CDR1 ENHRY, CDR2 SYGVKD. Trimming left V 0 bases short and J 8 bases short, with 13 bases between. Here the CDR3 reads CAISESREDGEKLFF. The CDR3 DNA sequence: TGTGCCATCAGTGAGTCGAGGGAGGATGGGGAAAAACTGTTTTTT.

This sequence joins TRBV5-1 and TRBJ2-4; 7 bases line up with TRBD1. Germline-derived CDR1 and CDR2 are SGHRS and YFSETQ. The CDR3 sequence is 15 residues long. V shed 1 base and J 7 bases; nucleotides not matched to a gene: 8. CDR3 sequence: CASSLNPGGPNIQYF. CDR3 in DNA: TGCGCCAGCAGCTTGAATCCAGGGGGTCCCAACATTCAGTACTTC. Full variable domain (remainder filled in from reference TRBV5-1 and TRBJ2-4): KAGVTQTPRYLIKTRGQQVTLSCSPISGHRSVSWYQQTPGQGLQFLFEYFSETQRNKGNFPGRFSGRQFSNSRSEMNVSTLELGDSALYLCASSLNPGGPNIQYFGAGTRLSVL.

The chain recombines TRBV4-2 with TRBJ2-2; 7 positions agree with TRBD2. The germline V gene encodes CDR1 LGHNA and CDR2 YNFKEQ. The CDR3 has 15 residues. V shed 1 base, J shed 6 bases, and the junction held 5 bases outside the gene matches. The CDR3, as DNA: TGTGCCAGCAGCCAAGCTGCGGGAGTGGCCGGGGAGCTGTTTTTT. Translating gives CASSQAAGVAGELFF.

The J gene is TRBJ2-1, the V gene TRBV5-6; D is possibly TRBD1 (6 bases). The CDR3 sequence is 17 residues long. Trimming took 0 bases from V and 4 from J, leaving 17 bases between them. CDR1 and CDR2 (germline): SGHDT, YYEEEE. The DNA for the CDR3 is TGTGCCAGCAGCTTGGCCTCGGGCGGGCAGGGGTACAATGAGCAGTTCTTC. It encodes CASSLASGGQGYNEQFF.

The chain is built from TRBV5-4 and TRBJ1-2; 9 bases are shared with TRBD1. The germline gives CDR1 SGHNT, CDR2 YYREEE (reference sequence). The CDR3 consists of 16 residues. With 3 bases clipped from V and 4 bases from J, the junction kept 10 bases outside the gene matches. CDR3 in DNA: TGTGCCAGCAGCTCACAGGGGGCGCAGGATTTCTATGGCTACACCTTC. Its translation: CASSSQGAQDFYGYTF.

The chain links TRBV6-1 to TRBJ2-5; the match to TRBD2 covers 7 bases. The CDR3 is made up of 15 amino acids. Germline CDR1 reads MNHNS; CDR2 reads SASEGT. The junction had 7 bases not matched to a gene; V was cut back by 2 bases and J by 4 bases. The CDR3 sequence is CASSELAGASETQYF. In nucleotides, the CDR3 is TGTGCCAGCAGTGAATTGGCGGGAGCATCAGAGACCCAGTACTTC.

This clone was found once. Written as DNA, the CDR3 is TGTGCCAGTAGTAGGGGGAGAGGGGGCGCTTCCTACGAGCAGTACTTC. It codes for CASSRGRGGASYEQYF. This chain links TRBV19 with TRBJ2-7; 7 bases match TRBD1. Germline lookup yields CDR1 LNHDA and CDR2 SQIVND (reference sequence). The CDR3 sequence is 16 residues long. V gave up 4 bases and J gave up 1 base; unmatched junction bases: 10.

V is TRBV5-5 and J is TRBJ2-2; the D is unclear. V lost 4 bases and J 8 bases, leaving 12 bases between the germline ends. The CDR3 has 13 residues. Germline CDR1 SGHKS, CDR2 YYEKEE (reference sequence). The CDR3 is CASSPYIMGELFF. CDR3 DNA: TGTGCCAGCAGCCCCTATATAATGGGGGAGCTGTTTTTT.

The chain joins TRBV5-6 to TRBJ2-7; 11 bases are shared with TRBD2. The germline gives CDR1 SGHDT, CDR2 YYEEEE. The CDR3 totals 14 residues. Unmatched junction bases numbered 7, after V lost 6 bases and J lost 5 bases. CDR3 coding DNA: TGTGCCAGCACTACGGGACTAGCGGCCAACGAGCAGTACTTC. Amino acid sequence: CASTTGLAANEQYF.

The chain joins TRBV29-1 to TRBJ2-1; 9 bases map to TRBD1. The J segment lost 8 bases and the V segment lost 7 bases, leaving 12 bases of the junction unmatched. The CDR3 consists of 14 residues. Germline V gives CDR1 SQVTM, CDR2 ANQGSEA. CDR3 bases: TGCAGCGGCTCCGGGACAGGGATAGGATATGAGCAGTTCTTC. It is translated as CSGSGTGIGYEQFF.

The chain carries TRBV5-1 and TRBJ2-1, with D unresolved. Per the germline V gene, CDR1 is SGHRS and CDR2 is YFSETQ. The CDR3 spans 13 residues. The germline V and J ends were trimmed by 0 bases and 6 bases, with 7 bases remaining between them. In nucleotides, the CDR3 is TGCGCCAGCAGCTTGGGCAGTCCCAATGAGCAGTTCTTC. Amino acids: CASSLGSPNEQFF.

J is TRBJ2-7 and V is TRBV19; 8 nucleotides align to TRBD1. Germline loops: CDR1 LNHDA, CDR2 SQIVND (reference sequence). Unmatched junction bases numbered 8, after V lost 5 bases and J lost 2 bases. CDR3 length equals 15 residues. As DNA, the CDR3 is TGTGCCAGTAGTGTCCGGACAGGGATGACCTACGAGCAGTACTTC. It specifies CASSVRTGMTYEQYF.

V usage is TRBV28 and J usage is TRBJ2-3, with 7 bases that match TRBD2. The CDR3 totals 16 residues. Germline loops: CDR1 MDHEN, CDR2 SYDVKM. Unmatched junction bases numbered 8, after V lost 4 bases and J lost 1 base. As DNA, the CDR3 is TGTGCCAGCAGTTCCCTGAAGCGGGGCCGCACAGATACGCAGTATTTT. Translating it yields CASSSLKRGRTDTQYF.

The genes are TRBV5-8 and TRBJ2-7, with D maybe TRBD1 (5 bases). The CDR3 length is 15 residues. CDR1 and CDR2 from the germline V gene are SGHTS and YDEGEE. V gave up 4 bases and J gave up 1 base, with 15 bases separating them. In DNA, the CDR3 is TGTGCCAGCAGCCCGAAAGGGGTTCCTTCCTACGAGCAGTACTTC. This codes for CASSPKGVPSYEQYF.

This sequence joins TRBV13 and TRBJ2-7, with TRBD2 matching over 7 bases. The germline V gene has CDR1 PRHDT and CDR2 FYEKMQ (reference sequence). The V and J ends lost 2 bases and 1 base, in that order; junction bases with no gene match: 8. The CDR3 runs to 16 residues. In DNA form, the CDR3 reads TGTGCCAGCAGCTTACTCAGCGGGGTTGGATCCTACGAGCAGTACTTC. This codes for CASSLLSGVGSYEQYF.